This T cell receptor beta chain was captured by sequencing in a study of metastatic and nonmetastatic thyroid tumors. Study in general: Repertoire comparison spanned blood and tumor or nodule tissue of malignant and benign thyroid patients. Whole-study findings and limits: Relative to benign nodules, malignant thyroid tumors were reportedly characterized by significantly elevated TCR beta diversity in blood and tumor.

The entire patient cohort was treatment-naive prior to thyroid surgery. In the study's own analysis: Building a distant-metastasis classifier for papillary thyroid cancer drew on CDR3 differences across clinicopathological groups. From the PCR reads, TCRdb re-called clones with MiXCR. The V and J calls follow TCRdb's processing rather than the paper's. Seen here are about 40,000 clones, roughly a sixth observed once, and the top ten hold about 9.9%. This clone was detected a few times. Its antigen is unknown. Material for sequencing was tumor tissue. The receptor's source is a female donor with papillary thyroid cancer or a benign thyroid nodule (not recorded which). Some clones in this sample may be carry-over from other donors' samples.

CDR3 protein: CASSKTSWASYEQYF. The CDR3 nucleotides read TGTGCCAGCAGTAAGACTAGTTGGGCCTCCTACGAGCAGTACTTC. V usage is TRBV2 and J usage is TRBJ2-7; weak D call: TRBD2 (6 bases). The CDR3 is made up of 15 amino acids. V lost 5 bases to trimming and J lost 0 bases, with 14 bases between them. Germline V gives CDR1 SNHLY, CDR2 FYNNEI. Complete variable domain (other parts from reference TRBV2 and TRBJ2-7): EPEVTQTPSHQVTQMGQEVILRCVPISNHLYFYWYRQILGQKVEFLVSFYNNEISEKSEIFDDQFSVERPDGSNFTLKIRSTKLEDSAMYFCASSKTSWASYEQYFGPGTRLTVT.